Given below is one T cell receptor beta chain in context. What it binds is not known. Some clones are missing from TCRdb's copy, which holds only in-frame ones; the method was immunoSEQ multiplex PCR. The data contain 100,000 to 150,000 clones, 88% of them singletons. After removal of 3 bases from V and 4 bases from J, the junction contained 7 bases not matched to a gene. There are 15 residues in the CDR3. CDR1 PRHDT and CDR2 FYEKMQ come from the germline V gene (reference sequence). The sample comes from a study of T cell responses to AZD1222 COVID-19 vaccine. Points from the study as a whole: Spike-specific TCR breadth and depth went up after people got two AZD1222 doses. There were mostly white British donors and more females than males, and clonal diversity was possibly underestimated. Unmutated variant regions are reportedly targeted by nearly half of spike-specific TCRs. Every sample of the repertoires postdated the peak T cell response.

V and J are TRBV13 and TRBJ1-2, with TRBD1 matching 8 bases. The receptor's source is an adult in good health. The sequencing used peripheral blood, collected on day 0 of AZD1222 vaccination. DNA for the CDR3: TGTGCCAGCAGCTTTCAGGGGGCCGGGGGCTATGGCTACACCTTC. Translating gives CASSFQGAGGYGYTF.